The clone carrying this TCR beta chain was seen more than once but under ten times. What it recognizes is unknown. This sample was included in a study of T cell repertoires in cytomegalovirus infection. Notes on the study in general: Public TCR beta family frequency separated CMV-and-HLA carriers, including in an independent cohort. Within the response measured ex vivo, HLA-C-restricted CMV-specific TCR beta clonotypes were dominant.

TCRdb re-derived calls from the reads in MiXCR, one entry per CDR3 protein. Of 650,000 to 900,000 distinct CDR3 sequences detected, under 35% appear once; the ten largest clones hold around 13%. The V gene lost 0 bases and the J gene lost 4 bases, with 9 bases spanning the gap. This CDR3 region has 14 residues. The origin of this receptor is a human donor in good health (CMV status not recorded). Some clones in this sample may be carry-over from other donors' samples. The sequenced sample was cultured CD8+ T cells from PBMCs, obtained from culture after CMV antigen stimulation. The genes are TRBV12-3 or TRBV12-4 and TRBJ1-2; D possibly corresponds to TRBD1 (5 bases). The CDR3 coding sequence is TGTGCCAGCAGTTTAGCGGGACCGTCCTATGGCTACACCTTC. As protein: CASSLAGPSYGYTF.